This TCR beta chain was captured by sequencing in a study of shared clonotypes between healthy human individuals (dated by TCRdb to 2018 to 2021). Regarding the study in general: The cohort included a few men and a couple of women between 18 and 49 years of age. For each donor, CD4 naive and CD4 memory were each given three plates, CD8 naive was given two plates, and CD8 memory was given one plate. To estimate repertoire size and how much clonotype sharing occurs between individuals, the study deeply sequenced the blood TCR repertoires of several healthy adults. Libraries were prepared and TCR repertoires were sequenced by different laboratories using diverse techniques, in order to increase sequencing depth and limit assay-specific biases. Leukapheresis yielded between about 0.85 and 10 billion PBMCs per donor. What the study reported, not specific to this receptor: Even with the large sequencing depth, rarefaction of the sorted-subset datasets indicated that sequencing was incomplete. Because the study included a small number of donors, the genetic and exposure-history diversity represented was limited. Sampling was restricted to blood, and TCR repertoires in tissues likely differ from the TCR repertoires found in blood. Roughly 5% of naive CD4, 3.5% of naive CD8, around 2.3% of memory CD4, and around 0.42% of memory CD8 clonotypes were shared across several donors. Compared with non-shared clonotypes, clonotypes shared by all four sorted-subset donors had higher generation probabilities. Estimated clonotype richness was generally larger for naive than for memory subsets. Based on pairwise subsampling, the degree of clonotype sharing among donors was expected to be affected by sequencing depth.

TCR CDR3 regions were amplified from genomic DNA by multiplex PCR using the deep immunoSEQ assay. Genomic DNA extracted from each cell subset was distributed evenly over all wells of several immunoSEQ 96-well plates, and each plate served as one replicate. Each replicate PCR for sorted subsets received approximately 200 ng genomic DNA, equal to about 30,000 T cell genomes. Purified libraries were measured with a Qubit 3.0 fluorometer, size-checked on a Bioanalyzer 2100, and measured again with the KAPA Library Quantification kit. Each immunoSEQ 96-well plate was sequenced on its own single-read 150-cycle Illumina NextSeq 550 flow cell. In the original analysis: The immunoSEQ output contained only junctional sequences without quality scores, so filtering could not match that applied to full-length reads. To assign V/J genes and CDR3, sequences were annotated using PyIR, a Python wrapper for IgBLAST v1.9, with IMGT germline references. Reads were removed for weak V/J assignments (E-value above 1e-6), missing CDR3, stop codons, out-of-frame junctions, or ambiguous translated residues. V3J clonotypes were defined by identical inferred V gene, J gene, and CDR3 amino acid sequence. To compute the percentage overlap between repertoires, the number of shared unique clonotypes was divided by the size of the smaller repertoire. Repertoire richness was assessed with RTK rarefaction, the Chao1 estimator, and Recon v2.1 estimates of unobserved clonotypes. OLGA was used to compute generation probabilities for all TCRbeta clonotypes that the gDNA method yielded from a handful of donors. TCRdb provides this immuneACCESS table in a form limited to in-frame rearrangements. Some clones are lacking; in checked studies, under half of them reflect an unresolved V gene, and why the rest are absent is not known. That table gives V, J and clone size, and the DNA gave D and trimming. The sample table lists about 1.1 million clones, about 84% of them with a count of one. Clones ranked in the top ten supply about 0.52% of the sample.

The CDR3 runs 16 amino acids, cysteine and phenylalanine included. Kept here is only the CDR3 DNA, which spans 48 bases and is read in frame from base 1. V lost 5 bases and J lost 3 bases, and the count of bases not matched to a germline gene is 12. CDR1 MDHEN and CDR2 SYDVKM are derived from the germline V gene. This clone was picked up one time. Its antigen is not yet known. Base qualities are missing; no much larger clone stands one base away. Donors were healthy HIV-negative adults with no recently reported acute infections or vaccinations. Every donor was a Caucasian adult residing in Nashville, Tennessee, USA. CD4+ T cells were enriched by magnetic negative selection, after which naive cells were positively selected on CD45RA and the negative fraction was taken as the memory subset. Blood was collected by leukapheresis, and PBMCs were isolated by Ficoll-Histopaque density gradient centrifugation and then cryopreserved in liquid nitrogen vapor phase. Purity and quantity of every magnetically sorted T cell population were checked by analytical flow cytometry. Genomic DNA was isolated from each sorted fraction and quantified by UV absorbance on a Nanodrop 2000c.

The sequencing sample was made of memory CD4+ T cells from PBMCs. The cell subset or site label for this specimen denotes: CD45RA-negative fraction. The TCR sequence derives from a man in his late teens or twenties in good health. Some clones in this sample may be carry-over from other donors' samples. The chain links TRBV28 with TRBJ2-5, with 7 bases in between that match TRBD1. CDR3 region: CASSLTWDRREETQYF. The DNA sequence is TGTGCCAGCAGTCTAACATGGGACAGAAGGGAAGAGACCCAGTACTTC.